This is a list of T cell receptor beta chains from one sample in a study of vaccination effects on CD4 cells after COVID-19. No antigen has been assigned to these receptors. The repertoire was sequenced with immunoSEQ multiplex PCR; TCRdb's copy has only in-frame clones and lacks some. The data show tens of thousands of clones, roughly 70% seen once. The sequenced sample was CD4+ T cells from PBMCs cultured with HCoV-NL63 spike peptides, obtained before COVID-19 vaccination. The source is a human donor who received a COVID-19 vaccine. Both conserved end residues are part of each CDR3. A D gene is named only where the DNA matches it firmly. Size is omitted from some rows. Given values are once, few, many or a class for expanded clones.

j_call,clone_size,v_call,d_call,cdr3_aa,cdr3_nt
TRBJ1-2,.,TRBV7-9,.,CASSLWGMGGDGYTF,TGTGCCAGCAGCTTATGGGGGATGGGGGGCGATGGCTACACCTTC
TRBJ2-5,.,TRBV7-8,.,CASSRRETQYF,TGTGCCAGCAGCCGACGGGAGACCCAGTACTTC
TRBJ2-1,.,TRBV19,TRBD2,CASSAGGGGDYEQFF,TGTGCCAGTAGTGCCGGCGGCGGGGGGGACTATGAGCAGTTCTTC
TRBJ2-7,few,TRBV6-5,.,CASSPRRTQDYEQYF,TGTGCCAGCAGTCCGAGACGGACCCAAGACTACGAGCAGTACTTC
TRBJ2-5,.,TRBV12-5,.,CASGLSHGETQYF,TGTGCTAGTGGTTTATCCCATGGGGAGACCCAGTACTTC
TRBJ2-2,few,TRBV5-6,TRBD2,CASSLLAGGNTGELFF,TGTGCCAGCAGCCTCTTAGCGGGAGGGAACACCGGGGAGCTGTTTTTT
TRBJ1-5,.,TRBV9,.,CASSVDGSNQPQHF,TGTGCCAGCAGCGTAGACGGCTCCAATCAGCCCCAGCATTTT
TRBJ1-1,.,TRBV6-5,.,CASSRQASLEAFF,TGTGCCAGCAGTCGACAGGCGTCCCTTGAAGCTTTCTTT
TRBJ1-1,.,TRBV6-5,TRBD1,CASGTDRSTEAFF,TGTGCCAGCGGGACAGACCGCAGCACTGAAGCTTTCTTT
TRBJ2-1,few,TRBV5-8,.,CASSLTRGEQFF,TGTGCCAGCAGCTTGACCCGGGGTGAGCAGTTCTTC
TRBJ1-5,.,TRBV27,.,CASSLSSPGQPQHF,TGTGCCAGCAGTTTATCATCCCCCGGTCAGCCCCAGCATTTT
TRBJ2-6,.,TRBV3-1/TRBV3-2,.,CASSQDGRTEHNVLTF,TGTGCCAGCAGCCAAGATGGTAGGACAGAACACAACGTCCTGACTTTC
TRBJ1-4,few,TRBV5-6,.,CASSLRNNEKLFF,TGTGCCAGCAGCCTCAGGAATAATGAAAAACTGTTTTTT
TRBJ2-3,few,TRBV10-3,.,CAISDSGPDTQYF,TGTGCCATCAGTGATTCCGGCCCAGATACGCAGTATTTT
TRBJ1-6,.,TRBV4-3,.,CASSQVAQMRSPLHF,TGCGCCAGCAGCCAGGTGGCTCAGATGAGGTCACCCCTCCACTTT
TRBJ1-2,few,TRBV30,TRBD1,CAWSAGQGSLSYTF,TGTGCCTGGAGTGCAGGACAGGGGTCGTTATCCTACACCTTC
TRBJ2-6,few,TRBV6-5,.,CASRPDNSGANVLTF,TGTGCCAGCAGACCAGACAACTCTGGGGCCAACGTCCTGACTTTC
TRBJ1-1,.,TRBV7-2,.,CASSLNQGTNTEAFF,TGTGCCAGCAGCTTGAATCAGGGGACGAACACTGAAGCTTTCTTT
TRBJ2-2,.,TRBV5-8,.,CASSLADTDRSGELFF,TGTGCCAGCAGCTTGGCCGATACCGACAGGTCCGGGGAGCTGTTTTTT
TRBJ2-7,.,TRBV28,.,CASAEDETAQYEQYF,TGTGCCAGCGCCGAAGATGAGACAGCCCAATACGAGCAGTACTTC
TRBJ2-1,.,TRBV3-1/TRBV3-2,TRBD2,CASSQGAWGGDEQFF,TGTGCCAGCAGCCAAGGGGCTTGGGGGGGGGATGAGCAGTTCTTC
TRBJ1-1,.,TRBV5-1,TRBD1,CASSLGQTGGNTEAFF,TGCGCCAGCAGCTTGGGCCAGACAGGGGGGAACACTGAAGCTTTCTTT
TRBJ1-2,once,TRBV12-5,.,CASGSKGVLDSYFYGYTF,TGTGCTAGTGGCTCAAAGGGGGTCTTGGACAGTTACTTTTATGGCTACACCTTC
TRBJ1-5,.,TRBV2,.,CASSGMTSNQPQHF,TGTGCCAGCAGTGGGATGACTAGCAATCAGCCCCAGCATTTT
TRBJ2-7,.,TRBV27,.,CASSVPADSYEQYF,TGTGCCAGCAGTGTACCCGCAGACTCCTACGAGCAGTACTTC
TRBJ1-1,.,TRBV12-3/TRBV12-4,.,CASSLGVNTEAFF,TGTGCCAGCAGTTTGGGGGTGAACACTGAAGCTTTCTTT
TRBJ1-2,.,TRBV5-4,.,CASSYDTAYGYTF,TGTGCCAGCAGCTACGACACGGCATATGGCTACACCTTC
TRBJ2-3,.,TRBV19,.,CASSLRTDTQYF,TGTGCCAGTAGTTTGAGGACAGATACGCAGTATTTT
TRBJ1-1,.,TRBV18,TRBD1,CASADLNRGTEAFF,TGTGCCAGCGCCGATCTAAACAGGGGCACTGAAGCTTTCTTT
TRBJ2-1,.,TRBV28,TRBD2,CASSFSASGRGDEQFF,TGTGCCAGCAGTTTTAGTGCTAGCGGGAGAGGGGATGAGCAGTTCTTC
TRBJ1-2,.,TRBV3-1/TRBV3-2,TRBD1,CASRPGQGVSRNYGYTF,TGTGCCAGCAGACCTGGACAGGGGGTATCTCGGAACTATGGCTACACCTTC
TRBJ1-2,.,TRBV5-1,TRBD1,CASSLEGTGGIGYTF,TGCGCCAGCAGCTTGGAAGGCACAGGGGGAATTGGCTACACCTTC
TRBJ2-7,.,TRBV5-6,TRBD2,CASSYRLAGNPRTYEQYF,TGTGCCAGCAGTTACCGACTAGCGGGAAATCCCCGCACCTACGAGCAGTACTTC
TRBJ2-2,.,TRBV5-1,TRBD2,CASSPGGRVTSNTGELFF,TGCGCCAGCAGCCCGGGGGGGAGGGTGACTTCGAACACCGGGGAGCTGTTTTTT
TRBJ2-5,few,TRBV5-1,.,CASSLVEGETQYF,TGCGCCAGCAGCCTCGTCGAAGGGGAGACCCAGTACTTC
TRBJ2-4,.,TRBV5-6,.,CASSLMQGSLAKNIQYF,TGTGCCAGCAGCTTGATGCAGGGCAGCCTAGCCAAAAACATTCAGTACTTC
TRBJ2-7,.,TRBV6-5,TRBD2,CASSLERGLYEQYF,TGTGCCAGCAGCCTGGAGCGGGGGCTCTACGAGCAGTACTTC
TRBJ2-5,.,TRBV27,.,CASSFSQQETQYF,TGTGCCAGCAGTTTTTCTCAACAAGAGACCCAGTACTTC
TRBJ1-2,.,TRBV12-5,.,CASGLAGPANYGYTF,TGTGCTAGTGGTTTGGCAGGACCGGCTAACTATGGCTACACCTTC
TRBJ2-7,.,TRBV7-2,TRBD1,CASSLVGTGDYEQYF,TGTGCCAGCAGCTTAGTAGGGACAGGGGACTACGAGCAGTACTTC
TRBJ2-5,.,TRBV6-1,.,CASSEGVGGGQETQYF,TGTGCCAGCAGTGAAGGGGTAGGAGGGGGCCAAGAGACCCAGTACTTC
TRBJ2-7,once,TRBV16,TRBD2,CASSPLAGTYEQYF,TGTGCCAGCAGCCCCTTAGCGGGGACCTACGAGCAGTACTTC
TRBJ2-1,.,TRBV5-1,TRBD2,CASTGSSGAISYNEQFF,TGCGCCAGCACCGGTAGTAGCGGGGCCATCTCCTACAATGAGCAGTTCTTC
TRBJ2-3,.,TRBV19,.,CASSIQTGAGANTDTQYF,TGTGCCAGTAGTATTCAGACCGGGGCAGGGGCGAACACAGATACGCAGTATTTT
TRBJ1-1,.,TRBV29-1,TRBD1,CSVRDRGNTEAFF,TGCAGCGTCCGCGACAGGGGCAACACTGAAGCTTTCTTT
TRBJ2-2,.,TRBV14,.,CASTNINTGELFF,TGTGCCAGCACAAATATAAACACCGGGGAGCTGTTTTTT
TRBJ2-7,.,TRBV25-1,.,CASSRGTYEQYF,TGTGCCAGCTCCCGGGGGACCTACGAGCAGTACTTC
TRBJ1-6,few,TRBV4-2,.,CASSQYGPNNSPLHF,TGTGCCAGCAGTCAATACGGGCCCAATAATTCACCCCTCCACTTT
TRBJ2-4,.,TRBV29-1,.,CSVGTRKNIQYF,TGCAGCGTCGGAACGAGAAAAAACATTCAGTACTTC